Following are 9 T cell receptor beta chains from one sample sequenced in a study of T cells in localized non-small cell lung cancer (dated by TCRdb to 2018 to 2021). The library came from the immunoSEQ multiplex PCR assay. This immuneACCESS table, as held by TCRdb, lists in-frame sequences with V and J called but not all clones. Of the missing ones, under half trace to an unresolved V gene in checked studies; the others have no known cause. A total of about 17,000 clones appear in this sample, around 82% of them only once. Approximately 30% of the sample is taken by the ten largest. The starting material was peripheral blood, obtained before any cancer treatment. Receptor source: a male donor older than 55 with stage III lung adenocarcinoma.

CDR3 DNA: TGTGCCAGTAATGATGGATACATCACAGATACGCAGTATTTT. Its translation: CASNDGYITDTQYF. The chain combines TRBV19 with TRBJ2-3; D not certain. The germline V and J ends were trimmed by 7 bases and 2 bases, with 13 bases remaining between them. The CDR3 loop spans 14 amino acids. Per the germline V gene, CDR1 is LNHDA and CDR2 is SQIVND (reference sequence).

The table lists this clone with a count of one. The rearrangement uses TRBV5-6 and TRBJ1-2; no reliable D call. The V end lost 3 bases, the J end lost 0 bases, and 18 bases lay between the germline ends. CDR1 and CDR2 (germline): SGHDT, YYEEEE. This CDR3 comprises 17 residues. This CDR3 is CASSWGTAPSSNYGYTF. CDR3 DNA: TGTGCCAGCAGCTGGGGAACGGCCCCGTCTTCTAACTATGGCTACACCTTC.

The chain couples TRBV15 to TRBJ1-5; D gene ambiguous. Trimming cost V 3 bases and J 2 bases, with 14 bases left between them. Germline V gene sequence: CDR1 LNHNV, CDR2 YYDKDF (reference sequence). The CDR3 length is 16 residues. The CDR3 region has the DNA TGTGCCACCAGCAGTTCAGGAAGAACGGGCAATCAGCCCCAGCATTTT. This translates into CATSSSGRTGNQPQHF. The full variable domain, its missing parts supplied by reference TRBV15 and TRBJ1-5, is DAMVIQNPRYQVTQFGKPVTLSCSQTLNHNVMYWYQQKSSQAPKLLFHYYDKDFNNEADTPDNFQSRRPNTSFCFLDIRSPGLGDTAMYLCATSSSGRTGNQPQHFGDGTRLSIL.

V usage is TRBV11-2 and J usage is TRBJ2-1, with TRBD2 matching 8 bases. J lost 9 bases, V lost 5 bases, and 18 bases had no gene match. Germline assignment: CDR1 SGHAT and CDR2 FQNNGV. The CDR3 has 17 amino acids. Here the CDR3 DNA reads TGTGCCAGCAGCGGGTCAGCGGGGGCTTACGTGAGGGGTGAGCAGTTCTTC. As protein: CASSGSAGAYVRGEQFF.

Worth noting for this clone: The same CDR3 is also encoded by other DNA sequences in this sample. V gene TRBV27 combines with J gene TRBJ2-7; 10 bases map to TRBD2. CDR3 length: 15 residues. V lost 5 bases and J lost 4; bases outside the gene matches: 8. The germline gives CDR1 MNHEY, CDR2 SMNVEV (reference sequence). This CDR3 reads CASSVRISGGYEQYF. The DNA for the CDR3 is TGTGCCAGCAGTGTGCGAATTAGCGGGGGGTACGAGCAGTACTTC.

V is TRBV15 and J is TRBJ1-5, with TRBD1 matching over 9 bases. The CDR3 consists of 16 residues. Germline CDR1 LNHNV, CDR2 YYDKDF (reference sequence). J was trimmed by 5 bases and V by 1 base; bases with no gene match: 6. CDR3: CATSRADRGGYQPQHF. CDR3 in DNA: TGTGCCACCAGCAGAGCCGACAGGGGGGGTTATCAGCCCCAGCATTTT.

This CDR3 is CASGLVHEQFF. DNA of the CDR3: TGTGCTAGTGGTTTGGTACATGAGCAGTTCTTC. The V gene is TRBV12-5, the J gene TRBJ2-1; D gene uncertain. Between the trimmed V and J ends, which lost 0 bases and 8 bases, there was a span of 2 bases. Germline-derived CDR1 and CDR2 are LGHNT and FRNRAP. The CDR3 loop spans 11 amino acids.

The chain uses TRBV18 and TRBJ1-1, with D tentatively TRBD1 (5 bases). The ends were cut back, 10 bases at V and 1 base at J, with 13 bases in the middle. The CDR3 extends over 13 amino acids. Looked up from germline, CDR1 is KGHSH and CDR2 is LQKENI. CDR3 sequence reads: CANREGENTEAFF. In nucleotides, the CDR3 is TGTGCCAACCGGGAAGGGGAGAACACTGAAGCTTTCTTT. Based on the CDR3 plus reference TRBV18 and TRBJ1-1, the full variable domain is NAGVMQNPRHLVRRRGQEARLRCSPMKGHSHVYWYRQLPEEGLKFMVYLQKENIIDESGMPKERFSAEFPKEGPSILRIQQVVRGDSAAYFCANREGENTEAFFGQGTRLTVV.

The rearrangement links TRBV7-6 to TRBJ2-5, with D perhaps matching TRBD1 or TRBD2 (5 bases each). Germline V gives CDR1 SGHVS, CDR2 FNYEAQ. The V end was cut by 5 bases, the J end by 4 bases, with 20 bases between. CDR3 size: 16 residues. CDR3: CASSLGVGVEVETQYF. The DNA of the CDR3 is TGTGCCAGCAGCCTAGGGGTAGGGGTGGAGGTAGAGACCCAGTACTTC.